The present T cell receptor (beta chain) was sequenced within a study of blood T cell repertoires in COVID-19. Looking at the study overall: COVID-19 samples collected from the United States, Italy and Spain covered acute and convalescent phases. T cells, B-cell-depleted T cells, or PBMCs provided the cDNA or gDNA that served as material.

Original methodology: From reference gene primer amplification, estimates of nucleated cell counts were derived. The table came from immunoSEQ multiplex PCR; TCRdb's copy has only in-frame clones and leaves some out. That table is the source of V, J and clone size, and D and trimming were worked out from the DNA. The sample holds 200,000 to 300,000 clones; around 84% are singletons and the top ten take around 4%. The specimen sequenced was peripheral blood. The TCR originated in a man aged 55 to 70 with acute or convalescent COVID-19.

Here the CDR3 DNA reads TGTGCCAGCAGCCTTTCCCAACAGGGTTACGAGCAGTACTTC. It is translated as CASSLSQQGYEQYF. The V and J genes are TRBV28 and TRBJ2-7; a possible D gene is TRBD1 (6 bases). The CDR3 sequence is 14 residues long. Germline-derived CDR1 and CDR2 are MDHEN and SYDVKM. Trimming left V 6 bases short and J 4 bases short, with 16 bases between.